Below are 18 T cell receptor beta chains sequenced from a single sample in a study of T cell repertoires in aging, cancer and after chemotherapy. Amplification of TCR beta used genomic DNA extracted from peripheral blood. TRB rearrangements spanning V, D and J were amplified using mixed TRB-A/B primers. Via MiXCR, TCRdb re-called the multiplex PCR reads, giving one row per CDR3 protein. Found here are 15,000 to 20,000 distinct CDR3 sequences, around 40% of them singletons; the top ten hold roughly a sixth. The sample consisted of blood. The receptors shown here come from a human donor with a solid tumor.

The V call is TRBV6-1, the J call TRBJ2-7, with D possibly matching TRBD2 (5 bases). This CDR3 comprises 12 residues. The germline gives CDR1 MNHNS, CDR2 SASEGT. V lost 6 bases and J 2 bases, leaving 8 bases between the germline ends. The CDR3: CASRDFAYEQYF. CDR3 nucleotide sequence: TGTGCCAGCAGGGACTTTGCCTACGAGCAGTACTTC.

CDR3 region: CASSELHGSGYEQYF. CDR3 DNA: TGTGCCAGCAGTGAACTTCATGGTAGCGGCTACGAGCAGTACTTC. V and J are TRBV6-1 and TRBJ2-7; TRBD2 might be the D (6 bases). Germline-derived CDR1 and CDR2 are MNHNS and SASEGT. V was clipped by 2 bases and J by 3 bases, with 14 bases between them. The CDR3 has 15 amino acids.

The CDR3 loop reads CSVRGYSGANVLTF. CDR3 nucleotide sequence: TGCAGCGTTCGAGGATACTCTGGGGCCAACGTCCTGACTTTC. The chain recombines TRBV29-1 with TRBJ2-6; D gene uncertain. This CDR3 contains 14 residues. Trimming shortened V by 5 bases and J by 0 bases, and 8 bases separated the two germline ends. Germline V CDR1 and CDR2: SQVTM, ANQGSEA. Together with reference TRBV29-1 and TRBJ2-6, the CDR3 gives the full variable domain: SAVISQKPSRDICQRGTSLTIQCQVDSQVTMMFWYRQQPGQSLTLIATANQGSEATYESGFVIDKFPISRPNLTFSTLTVSNMSPEDSSIYLCSVRGYSGANVLTFGAGSRLTVL.

The chain uses TRBV10-2 and TRBJ1-4, with TRBD1 as a possible D gene (5 bases). This CDR3 spans 14 amino acids. Per the germline V gene, CDR1 is WSHSY and CDR2 is SAAADI. V gave up 0 bases and J gave up 8 bases, with 10 bases separating them. CDR3 amino acids: CASSESSRVEKLFF. The CDR3 region has the DNA TGCGCCAGCAGTGAGTCGAGCAGGGTCGAAAAACTGTTTTTT.

V is TRBV29-1 and J is TRBJ2-7; TRBD2 aligns across 8 bases. Trimming at V came to 7 bases and at J to 1 base, leaving 6 bases not matched to a gene. CDR3 length: 13 residues. CDR1 is SQVTM, CDR2 ANQGSEA, per germline. In DNA, the CDR3 is TGCAGCGGTACCGGGGGGGGATCCTACGAGCAGTACTTC. As protein: CSGTGGGSYEQYF.

This clonotype was counted between two and nine times. The chain joins TRBV6-4 to TRBJ2-6, with 7 bases lining up with TRBD1. CDR1 MRHNA and CDR2 SNTAGT come from the germline V gene. The CDR3 totals 16 residues. V lost 0 bases, J lost 2 bases, and 1 base stayed unmatched. The CDR3 DNA follows: TGTGCCAGCAGTGACTCAGGGGGCGCTGGGGCCAACGTCCTGACTTTC. It yields the protein CASSDSGGAGANVLTF.

The chain links TRBV29-1 to TRBJ2-7, with TRBD2 matching over 10 bases. Germline CDR1 SQVTM, CDR2 ANQGSEA. The CDR3 sequence is 14 residues long. Germline trimming cut 6 bases from V and 7 bases from J; bases unmatched to any gene: 12. This CDR3 reads CSVQRLAGAGEQYF. The CDR3 region has the DNA TGCAGCGTCCAGAGGCTAGCGGGAGCTGGGGAGCAGTACTTC.

In this sample, this clonotype is medium-sized (0.01 to 0.1%). V is TRBV19 and J is TRBJ2-1; a possible D gene is TRBD1 (6 bases). Germline values: CDR1 LNHDA, CDR2 SQIVND (reference sequence). The V gene lost 5 bases and the J gene lost 6 bases, with 17 bases spanning the gap. There are 15 residues in the CDR3. CDR3 loop: CASSPGTWVTNEQFF. DNA for the CDR3: TGTGCCAGTAGTCCCGGGACATGGGTCACCAATGAGCAGTTCTTC.

This chain joins TRBV11-2 and TRBJ2-2; D gene ambiguous. CDR1 is SGHAT, CDR2 FQNNGV, per germline. The CDR3 loop spans 15 amino acids. V was clipped by 3 bases and J by 1 base, with 9 bases between them. The CDR3 loop reads CASSLGELNTGELFF. Here the CDR3 DNA reads TGTGCCAGCAGCTTGGGTGAGCTGAACACCGGGGAGCTGTTTTTT.

This clonotype was detected only a few times. The V and J genes are TRBV28 and TRBJ2-3; no clear D. The CDR3 length is 16 residues. Trimming took 0 bases from V and 0 from J, leaving 10 bases between them. CDR1 and CDR2 from the germline V gene are MDHEN and SYDVKM. The CDR3 DNA is TGTGCCAGCAGTTTATGGGCTACCGCTAGCACAGATACGCAGTATTTT. This sequence encodes CASSLWATASTDTQYF.

This clonotype is classed as medium-sized. The chain employs TRBV29-1 and TRBJ2-2; D tentatively fits TRBD1 or TRBD2 (5 bases each). This CDR3 contains 18 residues. V was pared by 8 bases and J by 6 bases, with 31 bases between. Germline CDR1 reads SQVTM; CDR2 reads ANQGSEA. This CDR3 reads CSSILGPPGRTRSGELFF. The CDR3 nucleotides are TGCAGCTCGATTTTGGGACCTCCGGGACGGACACGCTCCGGGGAGCTGTTTTTT.

This clonotype appeared a few times. The chain recombines TRBV7-9 with TRBJ2-1; D may be TRBD1 (6 bases). V was shortened by 1 base and J by 7 bases, with 17 bases between the two germline ends. This CDR3 has 16 residues. Germline V CDR1 and CDR2: SEHNR, FQNEAQ (reference sequence). This chain's CDR3 is CASSLVRDTVENEQFF. The CDR3 coding sequence is TGTGCCAGCAGCTTAGTTCGGGACACCGTAGAGAATGAGCAGTTCTTC.

The rearrangement uses TRBV6-1 and TRBJ1-1; 7 nucleotides align to TRBD1. This CDR3 is 15 amino acids long. V dropped 2 bases and J dropped 1; count of bases not matched to a gene: 4. Germline CDR1 is MNHNS and CDR2 is SASEGT. The CDR3 sequence is CASSEKGAGNTEAFF. CDR3 nucleotides: TGTGCCAGCAGTGAAAAGGGGGCAGGGAACACTGAAGCTTTCTTT.

A remark on this clonotype: An end of the junction does not agree with germline; a read error may underlie this. V and J are TRBV19 and TRBJ2-7; D gene unclear. The length of the CDR3 is 16 residues. Per germline, CDR1 LNHDA and CDR2 SQIVND (reference sequence). The CDR3 here is CASSPGSGSVAYELYF. CDR3 DNA sequence: TGTGCCAGTTCCCCCGGGTCCGGGTCGGTCGCCTACGAGCTGTACTTC.

The chain joins TRBV28 to TRBJ2-3, with TRBD2 identical over 9 bases. Looked up from germline, CDR1 is MDHEN and CDR2 is SYDVKM. J lost 5 bases, V lost 2 bases, and 8 bases had no gene match. The CDR3 extends over 16 amino acids. The CDR3 nucleotides are TGTGCCAGCAGTTTAAAGTGGCGGGGGGGAAGAGATACGCAGTATTTT. Protein: CASSLKWRGGRDTQYF.

V and J are TRBV5-4 and TRBJ2-6; D may be TRBD1 (5 bases). The V gene lost 0 bases and the J gene lost 4 bases, with 8 bases spanning the gap. The CDR3 is made up of 15 amino acids. Germline CDR1 is SGHNT and CDR2 is YYREEE (reference sequence). The DNA of the CDR3 is TGTGCCAGCAGCTTGGCTGGGGCCGGGGCCAACGTCCTGACTTTC. Residues: CASSLAGAGANVLTF.

The rearrangement joins TRBV20-1 to TRBJ1-2; 9 nucleotides match TRBD1. The V gene end was trimmed by 4 bases and the J gene end by 8 bases; junction bases not matched to a gene: 8. The germline V gene encodes CDR1 DFQATT and CDR2 SNEGSKA (reference sequence). The CDR3 totals 13 residues. The CDR3 DNA reads TGCAGTGCTAAAACAGACAGGGGGAACGGCTACACCTTC. This codes for CSAKTDRGNGYTF.

The rearrangement uses TRBV7-2 and TRBJ1-6; D is ambiguous. CDR1 is SGHTA and CDR2 is FQGNSA in the germline V gene. The V and J ends lost 4 bases and 10 bases respectively, with 8 bases between them. The CDR3 covers 12 residues. The DNA of the CDR3 is TGTGCCAGCAGCTCCGGTGGCTCACCCCTCCACTTT. Protein sequence: CASSSGGSPLHF.